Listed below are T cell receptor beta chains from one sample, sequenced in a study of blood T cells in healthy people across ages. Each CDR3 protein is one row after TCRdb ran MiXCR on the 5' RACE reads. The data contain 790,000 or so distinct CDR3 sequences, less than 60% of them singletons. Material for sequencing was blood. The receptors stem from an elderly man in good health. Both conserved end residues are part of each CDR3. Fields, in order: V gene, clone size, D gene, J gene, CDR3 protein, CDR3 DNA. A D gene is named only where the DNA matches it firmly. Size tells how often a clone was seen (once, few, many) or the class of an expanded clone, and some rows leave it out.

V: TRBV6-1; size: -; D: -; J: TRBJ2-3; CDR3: CASSETGWARSTQYF; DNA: TGTGCCAGCAGTGAAACGGGGTGGGCGCGGAGTACGCAGTATTTT
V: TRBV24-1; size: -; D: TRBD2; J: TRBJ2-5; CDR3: CATSDPLAGTEETQYF; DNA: TGTGCCACCAGTGATCCGTTAGCGGGAACGGAAGAGACCCAGTACTTC
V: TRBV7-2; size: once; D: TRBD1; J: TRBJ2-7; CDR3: CASSTGTGSSYEQYF; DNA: TGTGCCAGCAGCACCGGGACAGGGAGCTCCTACGAGCAGTACTTC
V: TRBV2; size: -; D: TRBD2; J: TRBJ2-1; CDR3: CASSGLGLAGGYNEQFF; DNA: TGTGCCAGCAGTGGACTGGGACTAGCGGGAGGCTACAATGAGCAGTTCTTC
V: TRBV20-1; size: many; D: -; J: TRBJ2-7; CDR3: CSAGASYAYEQYF; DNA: TGCAGTGCCGGGGCAAGTTACGCCTACGAGCAGTACTTC
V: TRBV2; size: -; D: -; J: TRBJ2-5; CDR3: CASSLTPSYQETQYF; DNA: TGTGCCAGCAGTCTAACACCTTCTTACCAAGAGACCCAGTACTTC
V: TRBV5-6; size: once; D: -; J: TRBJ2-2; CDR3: CASSWRRQSGELFF; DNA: TGTGCCAGCAGCTGGAGAAGGCAGTCAGGGGAGCTGTTTTTT
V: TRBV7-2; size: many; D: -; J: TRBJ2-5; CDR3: CASIPTWTSQETQYF; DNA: TGTGCCAGCATCCCTACCTGGACTTCACAAGAGACCCAGTACTTC
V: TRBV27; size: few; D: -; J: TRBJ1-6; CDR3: CASSSTESSYNSPLHF; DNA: TGTGCCAGCAGTTCGACAGAGAGCTCCTATAATTCACCCCTCCACTTT
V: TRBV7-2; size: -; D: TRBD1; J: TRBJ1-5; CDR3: CASTWGQGQPQHF; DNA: TGTGCCAGCACCTGGGGACAGGGTCAGCCCCAGCATTTT
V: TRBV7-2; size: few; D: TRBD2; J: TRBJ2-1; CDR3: CASSLAGLGNEQFF; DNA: TGTGCCAGCAGCTTGGCGGGACTAGGGAATGAGCAGTTCTTC
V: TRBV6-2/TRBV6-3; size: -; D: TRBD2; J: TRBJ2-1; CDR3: CASSYASGRSYNEQFF; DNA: TGTGCCAGCAGTTATGCTAGCGGGAGATCCTACAATGAGCAGTTCTTC
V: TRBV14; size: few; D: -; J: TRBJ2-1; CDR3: CASSHLTGQGSYNEQFF; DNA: TGTGCCAGCAGCCATTTAACTGGGCAGGGGTCCTACAATGAGCAGTTCTTC
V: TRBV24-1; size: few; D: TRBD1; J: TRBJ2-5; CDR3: CATSDLPGQQETQYF; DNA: TGTGCCACCAGTGATCTGCCGGGACAGCAAGAGACCCAGTACTTC
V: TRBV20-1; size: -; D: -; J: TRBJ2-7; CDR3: CSARAPRDSYEQYF; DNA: TGCAGTGCTAGAGCTCCGCGGGACTCCTACGAGCAGTACTTC
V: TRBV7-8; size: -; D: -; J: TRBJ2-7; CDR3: CASSLAKRGSYEQYF; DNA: TGTGCCAGCAGCTTAGCAAAGCGCGGTTCCTACGAGCAGTACTTC
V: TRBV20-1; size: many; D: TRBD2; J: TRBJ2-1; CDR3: CSASTSGWRNEQFF; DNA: TGCAGTGCTTCGACTAGCGGGTGGCGTAATGAGCAGTTCTTC
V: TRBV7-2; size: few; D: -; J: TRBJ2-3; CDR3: CASSLQAGAGDTQYF; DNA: TGTGCCAGCAGCTTACAAGCCGGGGCCGGGGATACGCAGTATTTT
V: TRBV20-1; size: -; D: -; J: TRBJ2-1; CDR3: CSARNPGVGEQFF; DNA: TGCAGTGCTAGAAACCCCGGTGTCGGGGAGCAGTTCTTC
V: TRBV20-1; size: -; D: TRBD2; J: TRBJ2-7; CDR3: CSARGREPYEQYF; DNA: TGCAGTGCTAGGGGGCGGGAGCCCTACGAGCAGTACTTC
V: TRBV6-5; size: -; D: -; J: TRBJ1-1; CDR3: CASSWATTTEAFF; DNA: TGTGCCAGCAGTTGGGCGACCACCACTGAAGCTTTCTTT
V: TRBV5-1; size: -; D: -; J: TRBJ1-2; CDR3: CASSFLYGESENYGYTF; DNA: TGCGCCAGCAGCTTTCTTTATGGGGAGTCGGAAAACTATGGCTACACCTTC
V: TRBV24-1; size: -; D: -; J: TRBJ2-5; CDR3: CATSEYGTQETQYF; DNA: TGTGCCACCAGTGAATACGGCACCCAAGAGACCCAGTACTTC
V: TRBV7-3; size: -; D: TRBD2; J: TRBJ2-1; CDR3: CASSLMGLAGGGETQFF; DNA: TGTGCCAGCAGCTTAATGGGACTAGCGGGAGGAGGGGAGACCCAGTTCTTC
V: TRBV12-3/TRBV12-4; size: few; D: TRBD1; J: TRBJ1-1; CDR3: CASRSTGGRTEAFF; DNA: TGTGCCAGCAGATCGACAGGGGGGCGAACTGAAGCTTTCTTT
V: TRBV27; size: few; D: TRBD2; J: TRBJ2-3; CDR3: CASSQGRGGLAGEDTQYF; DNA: TGTGCCAGCAGTCAGGGGCGAGGAGGACTAGCGGGAGAGGATACGCAGTATTTT
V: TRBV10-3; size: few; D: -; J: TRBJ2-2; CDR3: CAISGLAKNTGELFF; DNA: TGTGCCATCAGTGGGCTAGCGAAGAACACCGGGGAGCTGTTTTTT
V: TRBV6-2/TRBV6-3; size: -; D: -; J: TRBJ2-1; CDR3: CATTPGGRGRFSSYNEQFF; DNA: TGTGCCACTACTCCGGGTGGAAGAGGGAGGTTCAGCTCCTACAATGAGCAGTTCTTC
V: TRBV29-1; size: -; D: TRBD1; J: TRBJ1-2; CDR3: CSVEVRAGGYGYTF; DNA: TGCAGCGTTGAAGTCAGGGCAGGGGGGTATGGCTACACCTTC
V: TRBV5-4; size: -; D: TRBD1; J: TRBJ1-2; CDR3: CASSGGGTGDQVYYGYTF; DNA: TGTGCCAGCAGCGGAGGAGGGACAGGGGACCAAGTTTACTATGGCTACACCTTC
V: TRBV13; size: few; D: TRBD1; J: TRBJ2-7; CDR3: CASSSGQGVYEQYF; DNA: TGTGCCAGCAGCTCAGGACAGGGGGTCTACGAGCAGTACTTC
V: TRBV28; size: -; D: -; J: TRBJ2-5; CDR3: CASSDNTGQGTQYF; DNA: TGTGCCAGCAGTGATAATACAGGCCAGGGGACCCAGTACTTC
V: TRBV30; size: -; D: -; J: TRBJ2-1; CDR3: CAWSEGTNTFF; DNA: TGTGCCTGGAGCGAAGGGACAAACACGTTCTTC
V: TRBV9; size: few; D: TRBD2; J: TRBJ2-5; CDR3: CASSKFGTSGTGTQYF; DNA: TGTGCCAGCAGCAAATTTGGGACTAGCGGGACGGGGACCCAGTACTTC
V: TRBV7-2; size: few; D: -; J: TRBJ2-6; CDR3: CASSLAGGMGSGANVLTF; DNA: TGTGCCAGCAGCTTAGCGGGGGGAATGGGCTCTGGGGCCAACGTCCTGACTTTC
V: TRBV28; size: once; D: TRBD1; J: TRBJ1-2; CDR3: CASSPGTGLQPNYGYTF; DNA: TGTGCCAGCAGCCCCGGGACAGGGCTTCAACCAAACTATGGCTACACCTTC
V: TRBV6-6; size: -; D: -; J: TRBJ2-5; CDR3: CASIEGETQYF; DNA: TGTGCCAGCATCGAGGGGGAGACCCAGTACTTC
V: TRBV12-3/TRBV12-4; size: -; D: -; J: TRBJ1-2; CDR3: CASTRRDGRGYTF; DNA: TGTGCCAGTACAAGAAGGGATGGACGGGGCTACACCTTC
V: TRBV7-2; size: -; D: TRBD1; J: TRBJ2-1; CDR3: CASSRGTGSSYNEQFF; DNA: TGTGCCAGCAGCAGAGGGACAGGGAGCTCCTACAATGAGCAGTTCTTC
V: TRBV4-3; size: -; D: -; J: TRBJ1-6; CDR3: CASSQVGRDGSPLHF; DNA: TGCGCCAGCAGCCAAGTCGGGAGGGACGGGTCACCCCTCCACTTT
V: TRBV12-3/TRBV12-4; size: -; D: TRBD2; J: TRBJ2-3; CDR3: CASSPRWLAGVSTDTQYF; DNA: TGTGCCAGCAGTCCCAGATGGCTAGCGGGAGTTAGCACAGATACGCAGTATTTT
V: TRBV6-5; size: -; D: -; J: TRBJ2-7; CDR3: CASSYSIPGDAGEQYF; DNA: TGTGCCAGCAGTTACTCGATACCAGGGGATGCTGGTGAGCAGTACTTC
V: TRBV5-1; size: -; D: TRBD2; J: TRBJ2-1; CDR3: CASNLLAGGPGQFF; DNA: TGCGCCAGCAACCTACTAGCGGGAGGGCCCGGGCAGTTCTTC
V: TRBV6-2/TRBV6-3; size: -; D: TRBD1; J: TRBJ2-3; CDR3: CASPQGLSDTQYF; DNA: TGTGCCAGCCCACAGGGGTTATCGGATACGCAGTATTTT
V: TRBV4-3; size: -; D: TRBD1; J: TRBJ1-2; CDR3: CASSQDPTGDYGYTF; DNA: TGCGCCAGCAGCCAAGATCCCACAGGGGACTATGGCTACACCTTC
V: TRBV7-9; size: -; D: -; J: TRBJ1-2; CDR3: CASSCPDYRDGYTF; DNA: TGTGCCAGCAGCTGTCCCGATTACAGGGATGGCTACACCTTC
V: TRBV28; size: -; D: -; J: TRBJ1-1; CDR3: CVSTRNRAQTEAFF; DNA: TGTGTCAGCACACGAAACAGGGCTCAAACTGAAGCTTTCTTT
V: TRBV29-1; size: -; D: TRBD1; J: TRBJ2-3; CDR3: CSWTGDVDTQYF; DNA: TGCAGCTGGACAGGGGATGTAGATACGCAGTATTTT
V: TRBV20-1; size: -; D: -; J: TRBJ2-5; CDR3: CSARRPPGGTQYF; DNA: TGCAGTGCTAGGCGGCCCCCGGGTGGGACCCAGTACTTC
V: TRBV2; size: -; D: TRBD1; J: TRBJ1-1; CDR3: CASSGSRGTKAFF; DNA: TGTGCCAGCAGTGGGTCCAGGGGGACTAAAGCTTTCTTT
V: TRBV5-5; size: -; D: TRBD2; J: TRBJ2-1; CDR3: CASILSSGTNLYNEQFF; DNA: TGCGCCAGCATCCTATCTTCCGGGACTAACTTATACAATGAGCAGTTCTTC